Following are 12 T cell receptor beta chains from one sample sequenced in a study of blood T cell repertoires in COVID-19. Data came from immunoSEQ multiplex PCR; TCRdb stores just in-frame clones and leaves some out. The sample yields some 400,000 clones, approximately 80% seen once. Sequences were obtained from peripheral blood. Receptors originate from a human donor with acute or convalescent COVID-19. The donor label of this sample is uncertain.

The table lists this clone with a few counts. The genes are TRBV5-1 and TRBJ1-6; possible D gene TRBD1, 5 bases. Germline V lookup: CDR1 SGHRS, CDR2 YFSETQ. This CDR3 is 16 amino acids long. Trimming shortened V by 4 bases and J by 3 bases, and 14 bases separated the two germline ends. Here the CDR3 DNA reads TGCGCCAGCAGCCACAGTGTCGGGGGCTATAATTCACCCCTCCACTTT. Encoded protein: CASSHSVGGYNSPLHF.

CDR3 coding DNA: TGTGCCAGCAGCTTGAGTAGCCGGGGGAACACCGGGGAGCTGTTTTTT. Encoded protein: CASSLSSRGNTGELFF. The V gene is TRBV11-2, the J gene TRBJ2-2; D might be TRBD2 (5 bases). The CDR3 length is 16 residues. V lost 3 bases to trimming and J lost 1 base, with 12 bases between them. CDR1 SGHAT and CDR2 FQNNGV come from the germline V gene.

The rearrangement joins TRBV18 to TRBJ1-5; 9 bases map to TRBD1. V dropped 3 bases and J dropped 4; count of bases not matched to a gene: 4. Germline-derived CDR1 and CDR2 are KGHSH and LQKENI. CDR3 length: 15 residues. The CDR3 DNA sequence: TGTGCCAGCTCACCCTTGGGACAGGGAAATCAGCCCCAGCATTTT. It encodes CASSPLGQGNQPQHF.

J is TRBJ2-4 and V is TRBV30; a possible D gene is TRBD1 (5 bases). The germline CDR1 and CDR2 sequences are GTSNPN and SVGIG (reference sequence). This CDR3 has 12 amino acids. V was trimmed by 4 bases and J by 5 bases, leaving 9 bases between them. The CDR3 protein is CAWNRRENIQYF. As DNA, the CDR3 is TGTGCCTGGAACAGGAGAGAAAACATTCAGTACTTC.

The rearrangement uses TRBV5-8 and TRBJ2-5, with 11 bases that match TRBD2. The CDR3 is 18 residues long. CDR1 and CDR2 from the germline V gene are SGHTS and YDEGEE. The V and J ends lost 1 base and 1 base, in that order; junction bases with no gene match: 9. CDR3 sequence reads: CASSLWASGGRRQETQYF. The CDR3, as DNA: TGTGCCAGCAGCTTGTGGGCTAGCGGGGGGAGACGCCAAGAGACCCAGTACTTC.

The V call is TRBV20-1, the J call TRBJ2-5; 12 bases are a match to TRBD1. Germline V gene data show CDR1 as DFQATT and CDR2 as SNEGSKA (reference sequence). This CDR3 contains 16 residues. The V segment lost 3 bases and the J segment 4 bases; nucleotides outside the gene matches: 9. CDR3 loop: CSASRPGQGASETQYF. The CDR3 nucleotides read TGCAGTGCTAGTCGGCCGGGACAGGGGGCCTCAGAGACCCAGTACTTC.

This chain uses TRBV5-1 with TRBJ2-3; tentative D call: TRBD2 (6 bases). This CDR3 is 14 amino acids long. CDR1 is SGHRS, CDR2 YFSETQ, per germline. Trimming stripped 1 base from V and 5 bases from J, with 11 bases between. CDR3 region: CASSLWVAEDTQYF. For the CDR3, the DNA is TGCGCCAGCAGCTTGTGGGTAGCGGAAGATACGCAGTATTTT.

CDR3 DNA: TGTGCCAGCAGTTCCGCCTCCTCTCTAGGGCCCCAGCATTTT. Translated, it gives CASSSASSLGPQHF. The chain employs TRBV6-5 and TRBJ1-5; D is undetermined. V was cut by 4 bases and J by 9 bases, with 16 bases left in between. Germline lookup yields CDR1 MNHEY and CDR2 SVGAGI. The CDR3 extends over 14 amino acids.

The V and J genes are TRBV6-5 and TRBJ2-2; TRBD1 matches 10 bases. Trimming at V came to 10 bases and at J to 5 bases, leaving 4 bases not matched to a gene. Per germline, CDR1 MNHEY and CDR2 SVGAGI. The CDR3 runs to 13 residues. CDR3 DNA: TGTGCCACAAGGACAGGGGGGACCGGGGAGCTGTTTTTT. Translated, it gives CATRTGGTGELFF.

V and J are TRBV18 and TRBJ2-3, with D unclear. This CDR3 has 14 residues. CDR1 and CDR2 (germline): KGHSH, LQKENI. V gave up 3 bases and J gave up 0 bases, with 7 bases separating them. Here the CDR3 reads CASSPLSSTDTQYF. The CDR3 nucleotides are TGTGCCAGCTCACCTTTGTCTAGCACAGATACGCAGTATTTT.

The V gene is TRBV11-3, the J gene TRBJ1-3, with D possibly being TRBD1 (6 bases). This CDR3 is built from 15 residues. Germline V gene sequence: CDR1 SGHNT, CDR2 YENEEA. The germline V and J ends were trimmed by 1 base and 4 bases, with 11 bases remaining between them. The CDR3 loop is CASSLGDRGGNTIYF. The CDR3 bases are TGTGCCAGCAGCTTAGGAGATAGGGGGGGAAACACCATATATTTT.

The CDR3 here is CASSGGTGGSLSNQPQHF. The CDR3 DNA follows: TGTGCCAGCAGCGGAGGGACAGGGGGATCTCTTAGCAATCAGCCCCAGCATTTT. This chain links TRBV7-2 with TRBJ1-5; TRBD1 matches 11 bases. After removal of 5 bases from V and 0 bases from J, the junction contained 9 bases not matched to a gene. The CDR3 length is 18 residues. Germline V gives CDR1 SGHTA, CDR2 FQGNSA.